The clone carrying this T cell receptor (beta chain) has at least ten counts. Its specificity is unknown. RNA transcripts provided the source from which TCR beta CDR3 regions were amplified. Carried out on the TCR CDR3, a first-round RT-PCR used the HTBI primer set. TCRdb reanalysed the multiplex PCR reads using MiXCR and keeps one entry per CDR3 protein. The data contain approximately 300,000 distinct CDR3 sequences, 16% of them singletons. The sample belongs to a study of T cells in Graves' hyperthyroidism and ophthalmopathy. Study-level points and caveats: Most expanded thyroid clonotypes above 0.001 also appeared in blood.

The V end was cut by 5 bases, the J end by 3 bases, with 17 bases between. Germline V gene lookup returns CDR1 SGHAT and CDR2 FQNNGV. The length of the CDR3 is 15 residues. A lack of ophthalmopathy progression within 18 months defined stable Graves' hyperthyroidism. Thyroid ultrasound and orbital computed tomography, with clinical symptoms and serum thyroxine and TRAb, informed diagnoses. Source material for PBMCs was about 10 ml fresh peripheral blood. The sequence was collected from a man aged 30 to 45 with Graves' hyperthyroidism. The J gene is TRBJ2-7, the V gene TRBV11-2, with D possibly called TRBD1 or TRBD2 (5 bases each). The specimen was blood. CDR3 nucleotide sequence: TGTGCCAGCAGCCCGCATGGGGGAACTAACTACGAGCAGTACTTC. Its protein product is CASSPHGGTNYEQYF.